What follows are 6 T cell receptor beta chains derived from one specimen sequenced in a study of shared clonotypes between healthy human individuals. Sequenced by immunoSEQ multiplex PCR; TCRdb stores in-frame clones only, minus some. The sample has a few million clones; around nine tenths are singletons. Sequenced sample: naive CD4+ T cells sorted from blood. Subset specified: CD45RA+ positively selected. The receptors were sampled from a young man in good health.

The chain carries TRBV9 and TRBJ1-4; TRBD1 might be the D (5 bases). CDR1 SGDLS and CDR2 YYNGEE come from the germline V gene. The CDR3 totals 16 residues. V was clipped by 2 bases and J by 0 bases, with 11 bases between them. CDR3 DNA sequence: TGTGCCAGCAGCGTGGGACCGGGAGCAACTAATGAAAAACTGTTTTTT. Its translation: CASSVGPGATNEKLFF.

This sequence joins TRBV30 and TRBJ2-3; a weak D match, TRBD1 (5 bases). The CDR3 is 13 residues long. Per the germline V gene, CDR1 is GTSNPN and CDR2 is SVGIG (reference sequence). V was trimmed by 3 bases and J by 4 bases, leaving 11 bases between them. In nucleotides, the CDR3 is TGTGCCTGGAGCATCAGGGTGGCAGATACGCAGTATTTT. Encoded protein: CAWSIRVADTQYF.

The rearrangement uses TRBV13 and TRBJ2-7; possible D gene TRBD2, 5 bases. CDR3 length: 14 amino acids. V was shortened by 4 bases and J by 4 bases, with 14 bases between the two germline ends. Germline CDR1 reads PRHDT; CDR2 reads FYEKMQ (reference sequence). The chain's CDR3 is CASSSPDGIYEQYF. The CDR3 DNA follows: TGTGCCAGCAGCTCCCCGGACGGGATATACGAGCAGTACTTC. The full variable domain, completed using reference TRBV13 and TRBJ2-7, is AAGVIQSPRHLIKEKRETATLKCYPIPRHDTVYWYQQGPGQDPQFLISFYEKMQSDKGSIPDRFSAQQFSDYHSELNMSSLELGDSALYFCASSSPDGIYEQYFGPGTRLTVT.

The CDR3 protein is CAWSVLRTGELFF. CDR3 in DNA: TGTGCCTGGAGTGTACTTCGCACCGGGGAGCTGTTTTTT. V gene TRBV30 combines with J gene TRBJ2-2; D call uncertain. This CDR3 contains 13 residues. V gave up 0 bases and J gave up 4 bases, with 6 bases separating them. CDR1 GTSNPN and CDR2 SVGIG come from the germline V gene (reference sequence). The full variable domain, rest sourced from reference TRBV30 and TRBJ2-2, is SQTIHQWPATLVQPVGSPLSLECTVEGTSNPNLYWYRQAAGRGLQLLFYSVGIGQISSEVPQNLSASRPQDRQFILSSKKLLLSDSGFYLCAWSVLRTGELFFGEGSRLTVL.

This clone was detected once. The CDR3 protein is CASSKQGANTGELFF. CDR3 DNA sequence: TGTGCCAGCAGCAAACAGGGGGCGAACACCGGGGAGCTGTTTTTT. This chain links TRBV2 with TRBJ2-2, with 8 bases that match TRBD1. CDR3 length: 15 amino acids. Germline CDR1 is SNHLY and CDR2 is FYNNEI. J lost 0 bases, V lost 6 bases, and 3 bases had no gene match.

The chain uses TRBV6-1 and TRBJ2-3, with 11 nucleotides matching TRBD1. Germline CDR1 and CDR2: MNHNS and SASEGT. There are 18 residues in the CDR3. The J segment lost 7 bases and the V segment lost 0 bases, leaving 12 bases of the junction unmatched. CDR3 residues: CASSEAWSGTGGRNTQYF. The CDR3 region has the DNA TGTGCCAGCAGTGAAGCGTGGAGCGGGACAGGGGGTAGGAATACGCAGTATTTT.